One sample yielded the 9 T cell receptor beta chains listed below, sequenced in a study of blood T cells in healthy people across ages. The second PCR ran roughly 7 to 11 cycles with a sample-barcoded 5' primer and J-beta primers. One entry per CDR3 protein, called by TCRdb with MiXCR from the 5' RACE reads. This sample has about 560,000 distinct CDR3 sequences; about 25% occur once, and the top ten carry under 4.5%. Another study also made use of these data, one on T cells of mothers and their children.

Source material: blood. The receptors were sampled from a boy younger than 10 in good health.

There are many counts of this clonotype. This chain connects TRBV7-9 to TRBJ2-1, with D possibly matching TRBD2 (5 bases). The CDR3 is 14 residues long. Trimming removed 4 bases from V and 0 bases from J, with 7 bases in between. Germline V gene sequence: CDR1 SEHNR, CDR2 FQNEAQ (reference sequence). The CDR3 coding sequence is TGTGCCAGCAGCTCGGGAAGCTCCTACAATGAGCAGTTCTTC. Encoded protein: CASSSGSSYNEQFF.

The chain links TRBV10-3 to TRBJ2-4; weak D call: TRBD2 (6 bases). Germline V CDR1 and CDR2: ENHRY, SYGVKD. V was cut by 4 bases and J by 9 bases, with 13 bases left in between. This CDR3 is built from 13 residues. Written as DNA, the CDR3 is TGTGCCATCAGTGGGGGACTCAGTGGCATTCAGTACTTC. Residues: CAISGGLSGIQYF.

V is TRBV20-1 and J is TRBJ2-5; D is perhaps TRBD1 (5 bases). Germline V lookup: CDR1 DFQATT, CDR2 SNEGSKA (reference sequence). The length of the CDR3 is 15 residues. Trimming pared 3 bases from V and 0 bases from J, leaving 14 bases between. CDR3 DNA: TGCAGTGCTAGCCCGGACACTTGGTACCAAGAGACCCAGTACTTC. Protein sequence: CSASPDTWYQETQYF.

This clonotype was counted only a few times. This chain links TRBV11-2 with TRBJ2-5; TRBD2 might be the D (6 bases). The J call is uncertain, as TRBJ2-7 better fits the DNA end. This CDR3 spans 14 amino acids. Germline CDR1 reads SGHAT; CDR2 reads FQNNGV. Here the CDR3 reads CASSHLEGFNEQYF. Here the CDR3 DNA reads TGTGCCAGCAGCCACCTGGAGGGGTTCAACGAGCAGTACTTC.

This clonotype has a handful of counts. This rearrangement joins TRBV20-1 to TRBJ2-1; TRBD2 aligns across 8 bases. V lost 4 bases and J lost 7; bases outside the gene matches: 9. CDR3 length: 14 amino acids. Per the germline V gene, CDR1 is DFQATT and CDR2 is SNEGSKA (reference sequence). CDR3 nucleotides: TGCAGTGCTACCCCGGGACTAGGGGGGAATGAGCAGTTCTTC. Protein: CSATPGLGGNEQFF.

This clonotype was observed a handful of times. The rearrangement links TRBV16 to TRBJ1-5; 7 bases agree with TRBD1. This CDR3 is built from 14 residues. The germline V gene encodes CDR1 KGHSY and CDR2 FQNENV. The V segment lost 0 bases and the J segment 12 bases; nucleotides outside the gene matches: 8. The CDR3 reads CASSQSGLGGGQHF. CDR3 coding DNA: TGTGCCAGCAGCCAATCGGGGTTAGGGGGCGGCCAGCATTTT.

This clonotype turned up a few times. The rearrangement links TRBV10-3 to TRBJ2-5; D gene ambiguous. Gene TRBJ2-1 matches the end of the DNA better, so the J call may be wrong. The CDR3 extends over 13 amino acids. CDR1 and CDR2 from the germline V gene are ENHRY and SYGVKD. The CDR3 region is CAILVETYNEQFF. The DNA of the CDR3 is TGTGCCATACTGGTAGAAACCTACAATGAGCAGTTCTTC.

This clonotype was detected a few times. J is TRBJ2-6 and V is TRBV7-9; D is unclear. V shed 1 base and J shed 0 bases, with 10 bases lying between them. Germline V gene lookup returns CDR1 SEHNR and CDR2 FQNEAQ (reference sequence). CDR3 length: 17 residues. The CDR3 reads CASSLVPQSSGANVLTF. Written as DNA, the CDR3 is TGTGCCAGCAGCTTAGTCCCTCAGAGCTCTGGGGCCAACGTCCTGACTTTC.

This chain joins TRBV6-5 and TRBJ1-3; D remains unclear. CDR1 and CDR2 (germline): MNHEY, SVGAGI. Between the trimmed V and J ends, which lost 6 bases and 8 bases, there was a span of 8 bases. The CDR3 extends over 11 amino acids. The CDR3 loop reads CASRTLDTIYF. The CDR3 nucleotides read TGTGCCAGCAGAACTTTAGACACCATATATTTT.